The T cell receptor beta chain described here comes from a study of cytomegalovirus exposure and HLA in healthy donors. About the study: Early on, a data release was issued that held 65 million to 100 million unique TCRs from HLA-typed donors.

V lost 6 bases and J 9 bases, leaving 15 bases between the germline ends. The CDR3 covers 13 residues. Germline V gives CDR1 SNHLY, CDR2 FYNNEI. The PCR used 60 Vbeta and 13 Jbeta primers. Profiled with immunoSEQ multiplex PCR; TCRdb holds only in-frame clones, not every one. The sample lists 120,000 to 150,000 clones, under 85% occurring once. The sequenced material came from PBMCs. This clonotype originated in a woman aged 35 to 49 in good health and CMV-seropositive. V usage is TRBV2 and J usage is TRBJ1-5, with D hard to call. CDR3 DNA sequence: TGTGCCAGCAGCCCCGTCCCCGCCGGGCCCCAGCATTTT. Amino acid sequence: CASSPVPAGPQHF.